This entry lists 21 T cell receptor beta chains sequenced from one sample in a study of T cells in Graves' hyperthyroidism and ophthalmopathy (dated by TCRdb to between 2019 and 2020). Libraries were constructed by multiplex PCR. The instrument given in TCRdb is Illumina HiSeq 2000. The TCR beta CDR3 regions were amplified from the RNA transcripts. A first-round RT-PCR of the TCR CDR3 used the HTBI primer set with the Qiagen OneStep RT-PCR kit. TCRdb trimmed public reads at Q25 via fastp, called clones via MiXCR and kept in-frame beta chains. Rows matching on CDR3 protein sequence are summarized as one entry with the most common DNA and genes. For this sample the table gives about 840,000 distinct CDR3 sequences, of which around 39% were detected only once. The ten largest make up 7.5% to 9.5% of the sample. Sequenced input: blood. The receptor source for this set is a man between 18 and 35 years old with Graves' hyperthyroidism.

V usage is TRBV30 and J usage is TRBJ1-5; 11 bases map to TRBD1. With 0 bases clipped from V and 7 bases from J, the junction kept 5 bases outside the gene matches. The CDR3 is 15 amino acids. Looked up from germline, CDR1 is GTSNPN and CDR2 is SVGIG (reference sequence). As DNA, the CDR3 is TGTGCCTGGAGTGTATCGGGGACAGGGGGACAGCCCCAGCATTTT. Amino acids: CAWSVSGTGGQPQHF.

The chain couples TRBV5-1 to TRBJ2-7; no clear D. This CDR3 spans 11 amino acids. V shed 7 bases and J shed 3 bases, with 8 bases lying between them. Per the germline V gene, CDR1 is SGHRS and CDR2 is YFSETQ. The CDR3 DNA reads as TGCGCCAGCCCTCCCCACTACGAGCAGTACTTC. Translating it yields CASPPHYEQYF. The full variable domain, its missing parts supplied by reference TRBV5-1 and TRBJ2-7, is KAGVTQTPRYLIKTRGQQVTLSCSPISGHRSVSWYQQTPGQGLQFLFEYFSETQRNKGNFPGRFSGRQFSNSRSEMNVSTLELGDSALYLCASPPHYEQYFGPGTRLTVT.

Note on this clonotype: One junction end disagrees with the germline gene, perhaps due to a read error. This chain links TRBV7-6 with TRBJ2-7; D is possibly TRBD1 or TRBD2 (5 bases each). The germline gives CDR1 SGHVS, CDR2 FNYEAQ. The CDR3 runs to 13 residues. CDR3: CASSLVRAGEQYF. The CDR3 DNA reads TGTGCCAGCAGTTTAGTCAGGGCGGGCGAGCAGTACTTC.

In its sample, this clonotype was seen a few times. This chain links TRBV11-2 with TRBJ1-2, with D possibly TRBD1 on 6 matching bases. Germline assignment: CDR1 SGHAT and CDR2 FQNNGV. V was trimmed by 0 bases and J by 2 bases, leaving 13 bases between them. The CDR3 sequence is 16 residues long. For the CDR3, the DNA is TGTGCCAGCAGCTTAGAGGGCACAGGGAGCAACTATGGCTACACCTTC. Protein: CASSLEGTGSNYGYTF.

This chain joins TRBV19 and TRBJ1-2; D perhaps matches TRBD1 (6 bases). Germline CDR1 LNHDA, CDR2 SQIVND (reference sequence). This CDR3 contains 15 residues. V was cut by 3 bases and J by 5 bases, with 16 bases left in between. The CDR3 sequence is CASSILDRREYGYTF. DNA for the CDR3: TGTGCCAGTAGTATCCTGGACAGAAGGGAATATGGCTACACCTTC.

This clonotype has at least ten counts. The chain joins TRBV29-1 to TRBJ2-5; D perhaps matches TRBD1 (6 bases). This CDR3 spans 13 amino acids. Germline V lookup: CDR1 SQVTM, CDR2 ANQGSEA. Trimming pared 6 bases from V and 1 base from J, leaving 12 bases between. This CDR3 is CSVERTVQETQYF. CDR3 coding DNA: TGCAGCGTAGAAAGGACAGTCCAAGAGACCCAGTACTTC.

A note on this clonotype: Germline and junction disagree at one end, which may indicate a read error. In DNA, the CDR3 is TGTGCCAGCAGCTTAGGGGCAGAGGAGGAGACCCGGTACTTC. Amino acid sequence: CASSLGAEEETRYF. This chain joins TRBV7-9 and TRBJ2-5; possible D gene TRBD2, 5 bases. The CDR3 length is 14 residues. Germline loops: CDR1 SEHNR, CDR2 FQNEAQ (reference sequence).

The V call is TRBV7-8, the J call TRBJ2-7; 9 bases are shared with TRBD1. This CDR3 is 14 amino acids long. Germline V gene data show CDR1 as SGHVS and CDR2 as FQNEAQ. With 3 bases clipped from V and 5 bases from J, the junction kept 5 bases outside the gene matches. The CDR3 region is CASSFAGQGNEQYF. The DNA of the CDR3 is TGTGCCAGCAGCTTCGCGGGACAGGGTAACGAGCAGTACTTC.

The chain employs TRBV7-9 and TRBJ2-7, with a tentative D call TRBD2 (6 bases). Germline V lookup: CDR1 SEHNR, CDR2 FQNEAQ (reference sequence). Trimming left V 8 bases short and J 4 bases short, with 12 bases between. The CDR3 spans 12 residues. CDR3 residues: CASPGGTYEQYF. The CDR3 bases are TGTGCCAGCCCCGGGGGTACTTACGAGCAGTACTTC.

This clonotype has ten or more counts. J is TRBJ1-1 and V is TRBV7-6; 11 bases are shared with TRBD1. The length of the CDR3 is 15 residues. The germline V gene encodes CDR1 SGHVS and CDR2 FNYEAQ. The junction had 1 base not matched to a gene; V was cut back by 1 base and J by 3 bases. The CDR3 region is CASSLGGQGDTEAFF. The CDR3 DNA is TGTGCCAGCAGCTTAGGGGGACAGGGGGACACTGAAGCTTTCTTT.

The J gene is TRBJ1-6, the V gene TRBV13; D is ambiguous. Germline V gene lookup returns CDR1 PRHDT and CDR2 FYEKMQ (reference sequence). The CDR3 length is 14 residues. Between the trimmed V and J ends, which lost 5 bases and 6 bases, there was a span of 11 bases. The CDR3 is CASSVREFNSPLHF. CDR3 bases: TGTGCCAGCAGCGTCCGGGAATTTAATTCACCCCTCCACTTT.

This clonotype was recorded at least ten times. A read error may account for a junction end that differs from germline. This chain uses TRBV2 with TRBJ1-4, with TRBD1 as a possible D gene (6 bases). CDR3 size: 12 residues. Germline assignment: CDR1 SNHLY and CDR2 FYNNEI. CDR3 sequence reads: CASRQWDMELLF. For the CDR3, the DNA is TGTGCCAGTCGACAGTGGGACATGGAACTGCTTTTT.

V gene TRBV6-5 combines with J gene TRBJ1-1; D is undetermined. V was cut by 7 bases and J by 6 bases, with 15 bases left in between. The germline V gene has CDR1 MNHEY and CDR2 SVGAGI. The CDR3 totals 13 residues. DNA for the CDR3: TGTGCCAGCACTACGGGTGGCCCCTCTGAAGCTTTCTTT. Translated: CASTTGGPSEAFF.

This chain uses TRBV7-9 with TRBJ2-3, with 11 bases lining up with TRBD1. The CDR3 spans 16 residues. CDR1 is SEHNR, CDR2 FQNEAQ, per germline (reference sequence). V was pared by 3 bases and J by 3 bases, with 5 bases of the junction left unmatched. CDR3 in DNA: TGTGCCAGCAGCTTGGAGGGACAGGGGGAAACAGATACGCAGTATTTT. It is translated as CASSLEGQGETDTQYF.

The chain links TRBV9 to TRBJ1-1; possibly TRBD1 for D (5 bases). This CDR3 has 15 amino acids. Looked up from germline, CDR1 is SGDLS and CDR2 is YYNGEE. V dropped 4 bases and J dropped 0 bases, with 13 bases sitting between them. CDR3 loop: CASSQEEGLNTEAFF. The CDR3 coding sequence is TGTGCCAGCAGCCAAGAAGAGGGGTTGAACACTGAAGCTTTCTTT.

In its sample, this clonotype was seen a few times. This chain joins TRBV14 and TRBJ2-7, with D perhaps assigned TRBD1 or TRBD2 (5 bases each). Looked up from germline, CDR1 is SGHDN and CDR2 is FVKESK. The length of the CDR3 is 16 residues. The V gene lost 0 bases and the J gene lost 7 bases, with 19 bases spanning the gap. CDR3 DNA: TGTGCCAGCAGCCAAGAGTACGGGACCGAGTCGGTAGAGCAGTACTTC. Amino acid sequence: CASSQEYGTESVEQYF.

The sample holds many counts of this clonotype. The chain is built from TRBV7-6 and TRBJ1-2, with unresolved D. This CDR3 has 11 residues. Germline V gene sequence: CDR1 SGHVS, CDR2 FNYEAQ. V was clipped by 5 bases and J by 4 bases, with 5 bases between them. In DNA form, the CDR3 reads TGTGCCAGCAGCGGCCCCTATGGCTACACCTTC. Translation gives CASSGPYGYTF.

This clonotype was detected ten times or more. The chain recombines TRBV7-9 with TRBJ1-3; TRBD1 is a possible D gene (5 bases). This CDR3 comprises 15 residues. Between the trimmed V and J ends, which lost 5 bases and 2 bases, there was a span of 13 bases. CDR1 is SEHNR, CDR2 FQNEAQ, per germline (reference sequence). The CDR3 protein is CASSVDGGAGNTIYF. CDR3 DNA: TGTGCCAGCAGCGTCGACGGGGGGGCTGGAAACACCATATATTTT.

CDR3 coding DNA: TGTGCCAGCAGCTTCCGTGCGGGAGGAGAGAGCTACGAGCAGTACTTC. It yields the protein CASSFRAGGESYEQYF. This chain links TRBV7-8 with TRBJ2-7, with TRBD2 matching 8 bases. Losses at the gene ends were 3 bases for V and 3 bases for J; bases not matched to a gene: 10. This CDR3 comprises 16 residues. Germline-derived CDR1 and CDR2 are SGHVS and FQNEAQ.

The chain uses TRBV29-1 and TRBJ2-5; possibly TRBD2 for D (6 bases). Trimming removed 5 bases from V and 1 base from J, with 14 bases in between. This CDR3 comprises 14 residues. Germline CDR1 SQVTM, CDR2 ANQGSEA. The CDR3 DNA is TGCAGCGTTTCCGATGGGACTGCCCAAGAGACCCAGTACTTC. The encoded protein is CSVSDGTAQETQYF.

This clonotype was counted many times. The chain couples TRBV7-6 to TRBJ2-7; 10 nucleotides align to TRBD1. The ends lost 4 bases at V and 5 bases at J; junction bases unmatched: 2. The CDR3 has 13 amino acids. CDR1 is SGHVS, CDR2 FNYEAQ, per germline. CDR3 sequence reads: CASSYGQGDEQYF. The CDR3 nucleotides read TGTGCCAGCAGCTACGGACAGGGGGACGAGCAGTACTTC.